The 26 T cell receptor beta chains below all came from one sample that was sequenced in a study of T cell repertoires in cytomegalovirus infection (dated 2019 in TCRdb). These receptors' antigens are unknown. The sample's treatment or condition label is to be understood as: in vitro stimulation with specific CMV peptide epitopes to enrich CMV-specific T cells. Sequencing took place on an Illumina HiSeq 1500. TCRdb handled the public reads itself, with Q25 trimming in fastp and clone calling in MiXCR, and kept productive beta chains. Each entry merges the rows of one CDR3 protein and shows their most common DNA and genes. A total of around 430,000 distinct CDR3 sequences appear in this sample, approximately 40% of them only once. Clones ranked in the top ten supply around 44% of the sample. The input for sequencing was cultured PBMCs, taken from culture after CMV antigen stimulation. The receptors were sampled from a human donor in good health (CMV status not recorded). Some clones in this sample may be carry-over from other donors' samples.

A few counts support this clonotype. The chain is built from TRBV12-3 or TRBV12-4 and TRBJ1-5, with D possibly matching TRBD1 (6 bases). V was pared by 4 bases and J by 2 bases, with 21 bases between. This CDR3 region has 18 residues. The CDR3 sequence is CASSSRGGVKRGNQPQHF. As DNA, the CDR3 is TGTGCCAGCAGTTCGAGGGGGGGGGTAAAACGGGGCAATCAGCCCCAGCATTTT.

The genes are TRBV19 and TRBJ1-1; 11 nucleotides line up with TRBD1. This CDR3 spans 16 amino acids. Germline CDR1 is LNHDA and CDR2 is SQIVND (reference sequence). Trimming at V came to 3 bases and at J to 5 bases, leaving 8 bases not matched to a gene. The CDR3 coding sequence is TGTGCCAGTAGTATTCTAGGACAGGGGGCTCTTACTGAAGCTTTCTTT. This translates into CASSILGQGALTEAFF.

The V gene is TRBV7-2, the J gene TRBJ2-6; no reliable D call. V lost 5 bases to trimming and J lost 0 bases, with 11 bases between them. The germline CDR1 and CDR2 sequences are SGHTA and FQGNSA. CDR3 size: 16 residues. The CDR3 DNA is TGTGCCAGCAGCCGCTGGGTCTACTCTGGGGCCAACGTCCTGACTTTC. Residues: CASSRWVYSGANVLTF.

This clonotype was observed at least ten times. The V gene is TRBV6-2 or TRBV6-3, the J gene TRBJ2-5, with D possibly matching TRBD1 (5 bases). This CDR3 is 13 amino acids long. Germline V gene data show CDR1 as MNHEY and CDR2 as SVGEGT. V gave up 4 bases and J gave up 3 bases, with 9 bases separating them. DNA for the CDR3: TGTGCCAGCAGTTCCAGGGTTGAAGAGACCCAGTACTTC. Protein sequence: CASSSRVEETQYF.

The rearrangement uses TRBV7-4 and TRBJ2-1; weak D call: TRBD1 (6 bases). Germline assignment: CDR1 SGHVT and CDR2 SQSDAQ. Trimming took off 5 bases at V and 13 bases at J, with 12 bases between the two ends. The CDR3 is 11 amino acids. This CDR3 is CASSTTGPQFF. DNA of the CDR3: TGTGCCAGCAGCACAACAGGGCCTCAGTTCTTC.

The chain employs TRBV20-1 and TRBJ1-1; D might be TRBD1 (6 bases). There are 14 residues in the CDR3. V lost 4 bases to trimming and J lost 4 bases, with 16 bases between them. CDR1 and CDR2 (germline): DFQATT, SNEGSKA (reference sequence). The CDR3 is CSATIQGISTEAFF. In nucleotides, the CDR3 is TGCAGTGCTACCATACAGGGAATCTCCACTGAAGCTTTCTTT.

This clonotype was recorded at least ten times. V gene TRBV7-2 combines with J gene TRBJ2-1; 11 nucleotides match TRBD2. Unmatched junction bases numbered 6, after V lost 4 bases and J lost 7 bases. Germline-derived CDR1 and CDR2 are SGHTA and FQGNSA. There are 15 residues in the CDR3. The CDR3 loop is CASSSTSGISNEQFF. CDR3 nucleotides: TGTGCCAGCAGCTCGACTAGCGGGATTTCAAATGAGCAGTTCTTC.

The chain couples TRBV6-1 to TRBJ1-4; unclear D gene. Germline V lookup: CDR1 MNHNS, CDR2 SASEGT. V shed 3 bases and J shed 8 bases, with 10 bases lying between them. The CDR3 has 13 residues. The CDR3 loop is CASSEFMKEKLFF. The CDR3 DNA reads as TGTGCCAGCAGTGAGTTTATGAAGGAAAAACTGTTTTTT.

CDR3 nucleotides: TGTGCCAGCAGTGTCAGGGGAAAGGGTGAAGCTTTCTTT. Amino acids: CASSVRGKGEAFF. The V call is TRBV5-4, the J call TRBJ1-1, with D perhaps matching TRBD1 (6 bases). CDR1 SGHNT and CDR2 YYREEE come from the germline V gene (reference sequence). The CDR3 covers 13 residues. The V end lost 5 bases, the J end lost 7 bases, and 15 bases lay between the germline ends.

A few counts support this clonotype. V is TRBV19 and J is TRBJ2-1; 10 bases are shared with TRBD2. The length of the CDR3 is 16 residues. J gave up 9 bases and V 3 bases, and 11 bases lay outside the gene matches. Germline loops: CDR1 LNHDA, CDR2 SQIVND (reference sequence). Here the CDR3 DNA reads TGTGCCAGTAGTATCGCTAGCGGGAGTTCGATAGTTGAGCAGTTCTTC. As protein: CASSIASGSSIVEQFF. Complete variable domain (other parts from reference TRBV19 and TRBJ2-1): DGGITQSPKYLFRKEGQNVTLSCEQNLNHDAMYWYRQDPGQGLRLIYYSQIVNDFQKGDIAEGYSVSREKKESFPLTVTSAQKNPTAFYLCASSIASGSSIVEQFFGPGTRLTVL.

The chain links TRBV27 to TRBJ1-2, with D perhaps matching TRBD1 (6 bases). V shed 5 bases and J shed 0 bases, with 13 bases lying between them. The CDR3 extends over 15 amino acids. The V gene's germline CDR1 is MNHEY and CDR2 SMNVEV (reference sequence). Here the CDR3 DNA reads TGTGCCAGCAGTCCCCGACAGGCCTCTAACTATGGCTACACCTTC. This sequence encodes CASSPRQASNYGYTF.

This chain connects TRBV11-2 to TRBJ2-1; D unresolved. The CDR3 extends over 15 amino acids. V lost 1 base, J lost 13 bases, and 20 bases lay in between. Germline CDR1 SGHAT, CDR2 FQNNGV. For the CDR3, the DNA is TGTGCCAGCAGCTTAGCCGGAATCGCCGGCTTGCCTCAGTTCTTC. This codes for CASSLAGIAGLPQFF.

This clonotype has a handful of counts. The CDR3 DNA follows: TGTGCCAGCAGCCGCACATGGGGAGGCAATCAGCCCCAGCATTTT. This translates into CASSRTWGGNQPQHF. The chain employs TRBV7-8 and TRBJ1-5; D uncertain. Trimming removed 5 bases from V and 2 bases from J, with 13 bases in between. Germline loops: CDR1 SGHVS, CDR2 FQNEAQ. CDR3 length: 15 amino acids.

The gene calls are TRBV27 and TRBJ1-6; TRBD1 agrees at 7 bases. CDR1 MNHEY and CDR2 SMNVEV come from the germline V gene (reference sequence). The CDR3 spans 17 residues. V was clipped by 5 bases and J by 5 bases; unmatched bases: 12. CDR3 in DNA: TGTGCCAGCAGTCCGCCCAGGGGGGGTTCGGATAATTCACCCCTCCACTTT. Its protein is CASSPPRGGSDNSPLHF.

This clonotype was counted a few times. The rearrangement links TRBV7-6 to TRBJ2-3; 7 positions agree with TRBD1. V lost 4 bases and J lost 0; bases outside the gene matches: 7. The length of the CDR3 is 16 residues. The V gene's germline CDR1 is SGHVS and CDR2 FNYEAQ. CDR3 nucleotide sequence: TGTGCCAGCAGCTCTGCAAGGGGACAGAGCACAGATACGCAGTATTTT. This translates into CASSSARGQSTDTQYF.

This chain connects TRBV19 to TRBJ2-1; 7 bases are a match to TRBD2. V gave up 3 bases and J gave up 3 bases; unmatched junction bases: 2. The CDR3 extends over 14 amino acids. CDR1 is LNHDA and CDR2 is SQIVND in the germline V gene (reference sequence). The DNA of the CDR3 is TGTGCCAGTAGTATCTCTAGCGGCTACAATGAGCAGTTCTTC. Its protein product is CASSISSGYNEQFF.

This clonotype was seen more than once but under ten times. This chain links TRBV12-3 or TRBV12-4 with TRBJ2-5; maybe TRBD1 (6 bases). V dropped 5 bases and J dropped 4 bases, with 14 bases sitting between them. The CDR3 is 14 amino acids. The CDR3 here is CASSNPTGTETQYF. DNA of the CDR3: TGTGCCAGCAGTAACCCTACAGGGACAGAGACCCAGTACTTC.

In its sample, this clonotype was seen a few times. DNA of the CDR3: TGTGCCAGCAGTTTAGTACTAGCGGGGATCACAGATACGCAGTATTTT. It yields the protein CASSLVLAGITDTQYF. The rearrangement links TRBV12-3 or TRBV12-4 to TRBJ2-3; TRBD2 matches at 10 bases. CDR3 length: 16 residues. Unmatched junction bases numbered 3, after V lost 1 base and J lost 2 bases.

The V gene is TRBV7-2, the J gene TRBJ2-7, with 10 bases matching TRBD1. The germline V gene encodes CDR1 SGHTA and CDR2 FQGNSA. CDR3 length equals 19 residues. The ends lost 5 bases at V and 1 base at J; junction bases unmatched: 17. The DNA of the CDR3 is TGTGCCAGCAGCACACGCCCCGCAGGGGGACAGGGGACTTCCTACGAGCAGTACTTC. Its protein is CASSTRPAGGQGTSYEQYF.

The rearrangement joins TRBV15 to TRBJ2-5, with 7 bases lining up with TRBD1. Trimming at V came to 1 base and at J to 5 bases, leaving 7 bases not matched to a gene. Germline CDR1 reads LNHNV; CDR2 reads YYDKDF (reference sequence). The CDR3 contains 15 residues. The CDR3 loop reads CATSRARTGPETQYF. CDR3 nucleotide sequence: TGTGCCACCAGCAGAGCGAGGACAGGTCCCGAGACCCAGTACTTC.

This clonotype was seen a few times. This rearrangement joins TRBV12-3 or TRBV12-4 to TRBJ1-1; TRBD1 might be the D (5 bases). The V gene lost 5 bases and the J gene lost 3 bases, with 19 bases spanning the gap. The CDR3 has 16 amino acids. The CDR3 coding sequence is TGTGCCAGCAGTCTCCGGGACGGACCATTACACACTGAAGCTTTCTTT. It encodes CASSLRDGPLHTEAFF.

This clonotype was detected only a few times. The chain couples TRBV5-6 to TRBJ1-5, with D hard to call. V was shortened by 1 base and J by 3 bases, with 11 bases between the two germline ends. Germline V gene data show CDR1 as SGHDT and CDR2 as YYEEEE. The CDR3 is 15 residues long. The CDR3, as DNA: TGTGCCAGCAGCTTGAGTGAGGAGTACAATCAGCCCCAGCATTTT. This sequence encodes CASSLSEEYNQPQHF.

This clonotype was seen only a few times. The chain uses TRBV4-1 and TRBJ1-2, with D unresolved. Germline-derived CDR1 and CDR2 are MGHRA and YSYEKL. CDR3 length: 16 amino acids. The germline V and J ends were trimmed by 0 bases and 4 bases, with 15 bases remaining between them. Here the CDR3 reads CASSQEVRGATYGYTF. DNA for the CDR3: TGCGCCAGCAGCCAAGAAGTGAGAGGCGCTACCTATGGCTACACCTTC.

This chain uses TRBV24-1 with TRBJ2-2; D may match TRBD1 or TRBD2 (7 bases each). The CDR3 contains 14 residues. Germline V gene sequence: CDR1 KGHDR, CDR2 SFDVKD. Trimming pared 8 bases from V and 3 bases from J, leaving 12 bases between. The CDR3 here is CATKSGGDTGELFF. CDR3 bases: TGTGCCACCAAGTCAGGGGGGGACACCGGGGAGCTGTTTTTT.

Notes on this clonotype: A read error may account for a junction end that differs from germline. The CDR3 reads CAGSSRLAGGNTQYF. In DNA form, the CDR3 reads TGTGCCGGCAGCTCTCGACTAGCGGGGGGGAATACGCAGTATTTT. The J gene is TRBJ2-3, the V gene TRBV7-2, with TRBD2 matching over 14 bases. CDR1 SGHTA and CDR2 FQGNSA come from the germline V gene. The CDR3 length is 15 residues.

The rearrangement uses TRBV28 and TRBJ2-1, with 9 bases matching TRBD1. V shed 5 bases, J shed 8 bases, and the junction held 4 bases outside the gene matches. The CDR3 consists of 13 residues. Germline CDR1 and CDR2: MDHEN and SYDVKM. CDR3 protein: CASSRYRGHEQFF. The CDR3 DNA sequence: TGTGCCAGCAGTCGATACAGGGGGCATGAGCAGTTCTTC.